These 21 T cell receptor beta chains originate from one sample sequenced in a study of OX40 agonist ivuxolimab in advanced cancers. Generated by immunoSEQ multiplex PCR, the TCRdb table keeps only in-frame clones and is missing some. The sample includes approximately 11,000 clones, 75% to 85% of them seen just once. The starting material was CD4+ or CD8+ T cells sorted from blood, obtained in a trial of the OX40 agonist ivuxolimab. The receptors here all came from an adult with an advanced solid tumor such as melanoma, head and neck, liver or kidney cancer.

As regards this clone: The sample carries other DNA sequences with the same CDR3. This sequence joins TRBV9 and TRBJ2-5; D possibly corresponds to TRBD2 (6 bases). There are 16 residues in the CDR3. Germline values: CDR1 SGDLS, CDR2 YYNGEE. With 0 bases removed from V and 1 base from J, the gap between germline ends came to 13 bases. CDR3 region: CASSVGNGGGQETQYF. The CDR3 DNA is TGTGCCAGCAGCGTAGGAAACGGGGGAGGCCAAGAGACCCAGTACTTC.

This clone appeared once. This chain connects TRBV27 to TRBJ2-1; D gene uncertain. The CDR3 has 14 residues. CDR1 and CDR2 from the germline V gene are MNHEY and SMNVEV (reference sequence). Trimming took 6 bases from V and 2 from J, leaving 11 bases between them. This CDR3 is CASRITGPYNEQFF. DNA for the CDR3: TGTGCCAGCAGGATAACTGGCCCCTACAATGAGCAGTTCTTC.

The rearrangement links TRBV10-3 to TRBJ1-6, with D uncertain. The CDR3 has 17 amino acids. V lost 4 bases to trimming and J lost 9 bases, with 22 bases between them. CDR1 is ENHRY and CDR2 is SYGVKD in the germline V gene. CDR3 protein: CAISVGHTQAAGSPLHF. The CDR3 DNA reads TGTGCCATCAGTGTGGGCCACACCCAGGCGGCGGGTTCACCCCTCCACTTT.

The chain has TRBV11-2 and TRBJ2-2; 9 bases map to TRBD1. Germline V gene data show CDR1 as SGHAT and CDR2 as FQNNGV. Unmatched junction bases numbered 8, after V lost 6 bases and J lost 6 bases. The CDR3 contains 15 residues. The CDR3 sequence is CASSRYGDRAGELFF. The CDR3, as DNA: TGTGCCAGCAGTCGATATGGGGACAGGGCCGGGGAGCTGTTTTTT.

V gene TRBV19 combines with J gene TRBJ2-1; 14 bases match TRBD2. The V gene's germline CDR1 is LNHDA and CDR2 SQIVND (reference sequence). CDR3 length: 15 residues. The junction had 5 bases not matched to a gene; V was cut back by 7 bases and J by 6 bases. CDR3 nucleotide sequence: TGTGCCAGTAAGAGACTAGCGGGAGGGGGCAATGAGCAGTTCTTC. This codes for CASKRLAGGGNEQFF. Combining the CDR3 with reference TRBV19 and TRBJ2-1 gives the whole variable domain DGGITQSPKYLFRKEGQNVTLSCEQNLNHDAMYWYRQDPGQGLRLIYYSQIVNDFQKGDIAEGYSVSREKKESFPLTVTSAQKNPTAFYLCASKRLAGGGNEQFFGPGTRLTVL.

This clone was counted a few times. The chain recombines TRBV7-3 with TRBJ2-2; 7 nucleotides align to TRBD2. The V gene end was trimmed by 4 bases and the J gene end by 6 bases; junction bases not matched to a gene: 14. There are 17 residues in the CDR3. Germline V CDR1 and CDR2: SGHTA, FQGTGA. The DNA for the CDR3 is TGTGCCAGCAGCTCCTCCCTTGCAGCGGGATATTCCGGGGAGCTGTTTTTT. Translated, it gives CASSSSLAAGYSGELFF. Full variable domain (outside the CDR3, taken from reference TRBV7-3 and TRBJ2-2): GAGVSQTPSNKVTEKGKYVELRCDPISGHTALYWYRQSLGQGPEFLIYFQGTGAADDSGLPNDRFFAVRPEGSVSTLKIQRTERGDSAVYLCASSSSLAAGYSGELFFGEGSRLTVL.

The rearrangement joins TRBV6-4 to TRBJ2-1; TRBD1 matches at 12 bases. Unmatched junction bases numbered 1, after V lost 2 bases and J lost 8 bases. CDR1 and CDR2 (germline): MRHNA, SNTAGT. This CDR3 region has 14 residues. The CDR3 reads CASSDGTGGDEQFF. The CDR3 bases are TGTGCCAGCAGTGACGGGACAGGGGGCGATGAGCAGTTCTTC.

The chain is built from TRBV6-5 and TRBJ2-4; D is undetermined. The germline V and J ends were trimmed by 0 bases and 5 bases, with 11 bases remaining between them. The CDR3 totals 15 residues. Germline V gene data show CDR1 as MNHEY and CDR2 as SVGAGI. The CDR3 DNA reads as TGTGCCAGCAGTTACTCGGCGTTAATGCAAAACATTCAGTACTTC. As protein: CASSYSALMQNIQYF.

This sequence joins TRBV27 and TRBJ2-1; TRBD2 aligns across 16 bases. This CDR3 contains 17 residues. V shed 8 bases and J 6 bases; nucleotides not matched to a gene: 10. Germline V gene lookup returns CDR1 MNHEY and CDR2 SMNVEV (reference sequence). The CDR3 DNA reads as TGTGCCAGCGCCTCGGGACTAGCGGGAGGGCGCGTCAATGAGCAGTTCTTC. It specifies CASASGLAGGRVNEQFF.

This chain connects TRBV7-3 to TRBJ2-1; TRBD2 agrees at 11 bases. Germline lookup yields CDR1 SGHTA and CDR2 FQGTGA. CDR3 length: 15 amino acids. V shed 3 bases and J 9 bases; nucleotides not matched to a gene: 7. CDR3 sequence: CASSFLAGGGVEQFF. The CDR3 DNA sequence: TGTGCCAGCAGCTTCCTAGCGGGAGGTGGGGTTGAGCAGTTCTTC.

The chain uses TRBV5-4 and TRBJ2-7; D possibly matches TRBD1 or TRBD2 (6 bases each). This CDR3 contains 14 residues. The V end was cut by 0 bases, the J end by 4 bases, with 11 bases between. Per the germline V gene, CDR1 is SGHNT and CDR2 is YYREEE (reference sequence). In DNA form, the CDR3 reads TGTGCCAGCAGCTTGGAAGGGGGAGGTTACGAGCAGTACTTC. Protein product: CASSLEGGGYEQYF.

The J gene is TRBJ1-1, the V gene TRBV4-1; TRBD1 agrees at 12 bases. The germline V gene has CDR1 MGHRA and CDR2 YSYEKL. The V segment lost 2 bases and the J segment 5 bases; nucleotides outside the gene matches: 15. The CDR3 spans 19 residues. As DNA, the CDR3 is TGCGCCAGCAGCCAAAGGGTTCCCGGGACAGGGGGCGGAGGGACTGAAGCTTTCTTT. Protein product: CASSQRVPGTGGGGTEAFF.

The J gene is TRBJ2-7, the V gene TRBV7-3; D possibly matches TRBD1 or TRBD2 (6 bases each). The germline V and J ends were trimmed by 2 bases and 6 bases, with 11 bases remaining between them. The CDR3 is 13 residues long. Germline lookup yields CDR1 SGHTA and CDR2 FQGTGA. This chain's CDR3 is CASSLDGGLEQYF. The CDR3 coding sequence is TGTGCCAGCAGCTTAGATGGGGGGCTCGAGCAGTACTTC.

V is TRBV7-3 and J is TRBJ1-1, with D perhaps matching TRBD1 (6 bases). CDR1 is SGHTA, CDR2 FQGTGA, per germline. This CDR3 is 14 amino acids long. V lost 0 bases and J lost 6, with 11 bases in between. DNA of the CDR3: TGTGCCAGCAGCTTAACGGGGGGCCCCCCTGAAGCTTTCTTT. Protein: CASSLTGGPPEAFF.

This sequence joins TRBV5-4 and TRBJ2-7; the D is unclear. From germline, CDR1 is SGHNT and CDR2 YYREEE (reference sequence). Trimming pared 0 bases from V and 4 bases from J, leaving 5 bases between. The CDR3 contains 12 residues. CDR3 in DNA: TGTGCCAGCAGCTTGGGGGTTTACGAGCAGTACTTC. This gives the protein CASSLGVYEQYF.

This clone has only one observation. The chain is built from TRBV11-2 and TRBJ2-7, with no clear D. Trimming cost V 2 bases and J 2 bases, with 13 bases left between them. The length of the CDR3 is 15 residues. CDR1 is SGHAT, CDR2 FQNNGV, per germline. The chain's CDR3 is CASSLSAHAPYEQYF. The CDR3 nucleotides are TGTGCCAGCAGCTTAAGCGCTCACGCCCCCTACGAGCAGTACTTC.

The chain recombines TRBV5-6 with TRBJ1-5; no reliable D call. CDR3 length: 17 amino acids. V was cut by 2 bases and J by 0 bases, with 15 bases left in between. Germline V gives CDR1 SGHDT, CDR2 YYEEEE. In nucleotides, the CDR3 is TGTGCCAGCAGCTTCTTTCCCGAGACCCTTAGCAATCAGCCCCAGCATTTT. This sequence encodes CASSFFPETLSNQPQHF.

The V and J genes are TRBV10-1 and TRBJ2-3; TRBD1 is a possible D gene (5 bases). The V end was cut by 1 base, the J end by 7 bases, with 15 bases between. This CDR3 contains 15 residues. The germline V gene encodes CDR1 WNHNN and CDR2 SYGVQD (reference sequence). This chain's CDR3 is CASSELVGASNTQYF. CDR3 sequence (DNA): TGCGCCAGCAGTGAGTTGGTTGGGGCGTCGAATACGCAGTATTTT.

CDR3 DNA: TGCGCCAGCAGCTTGGGCCTAGCGGGAGAGTGGGAGCAGTACTTC. Protein sequence: CASSLGLAGEWEQYF. This chain joins TRBV5-1 and TRBJ2-5, with 10 bases fitting TRBD2. CDR3 size: 15 residues. Germline assignment: CDR1 SGHRS and CDR2 YFSETQ. V lost 0 bases to trimming and J lost 11 bases; unmatched junction nucleotides: 10.

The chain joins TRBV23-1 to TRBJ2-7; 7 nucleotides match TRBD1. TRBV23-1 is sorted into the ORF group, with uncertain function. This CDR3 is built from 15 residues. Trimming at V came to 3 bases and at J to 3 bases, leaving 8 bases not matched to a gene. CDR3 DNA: TGCGCCAGCAGTCACCTGGGACAGCGTTACTACGAGCAGTACTTC. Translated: CASSHLGQRYYEQYF.

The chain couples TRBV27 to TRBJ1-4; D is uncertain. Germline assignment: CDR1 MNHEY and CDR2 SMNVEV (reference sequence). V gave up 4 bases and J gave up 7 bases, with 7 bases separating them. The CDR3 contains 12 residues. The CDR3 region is CASSSSGEKLFF. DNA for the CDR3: TGTGCCAGCAGTTCATCCGGTGAAAAACTGTTTTTT.